This TCR beta chain emerged from a study of cytomegalovirus exposure and HLA in healthy donors. About the study: An earlier analysis identified 120 million or so unique TCR beta sequences in about 180 million T cells.

Remarks on this clone: The antigen remains undetermined.

Study-wide results and caveats: A later analysis, which compared TCR beta chains of equal frequency, found the HLA-associated ones more clonally expanded. What was likely a sequencing artifact was a cluster of highly shared sequence variants.

CDR1 and CDR2 from the germline V gene are SGHRS and YFSETQ. This CDR3 region has 17 residues. In the PCR, 60 Vbeta and 13 Jbeta primers were used. Here immunoSEQ multiplex PCR was the method, and the copy in TCRdb shows in-frame clones only, minus some. Among 100,000 to 150,000 clones listed, less than 85% were seen once. The specimen sequenced was PBMCs. The receptor was isolated from a woman aged 40-49 years in good health and CMV-seropositive. This chain uses TRBV5-1 with TRBJ2-5; 9 bases line up with TRBD1. The J call may be faulty, since TRBJ2-7 better matches the DNA end. CDR3 loop: CASSLAGTGSGSYEQYF. In DNA, the CDR3 is TGCGCCAGCAGCTTGGCCGGGACAGGGAGCGGCTCCTACGAGCAGTACTTC.